These 30 T cell receptor beta chains came from one sample sequenced in a study of blood T cell repertoires in COVID-19. Only in-frame clones appear in the TCRdb table, and some are missing; sequencing was by immunoSEQ multiplex PCR. Among a few hundred thousand clones listed, roughly 85% were seen once. Sequenced sample: PBMCs or T cells enriched from blood (not recorded which). The receptors come from a woman in her forties or fifties who had recovered from COVID-19.

The rearrangement uses TRBV3-1 (or the pseudogene TRBV3-2) and TRBJ2-1, with 15 bases identical to TRBD2. Losses at the gene ends were 4 bases for V and 7 bases for J; bases not matched to a gene: 2. The CDR3 has 15 residues. Germline CDR1 reads LGHDT; CDR2 reads YNNKEL (reference sequence). DNA for the CDR3: TGTGCCAGCAGCCTCGGGACTAGCGGGGGGAATGAGCAGTTCTTC. Translated, it gives CASSLGTSGGNEQFF.

J is TRBJ2-7 and V is TRBV7-9, with no clear D. With 1 base removed from V and 0 bases from J, the gap between germline ends came to 7 bases. The germline V gene has CDR1 SEHNR and CDR2 FQNEAQ (reference sequence). The CDR3 spans 14 residues. The CDR3 reads CASSLEQSSYEQYF. CDR3 in DNA: TGTGCCAGCAGCTTAGAACAGAGCTCCTACGAGCAGTACTTC.

The chain carries TRBV5-5 and TRBJ2-2, with TRBD1 matching 10 bases. V was clipped by 1 base and J by 1 base; unmatched bases: 1. CDR3 length: 16 amino acids. The V gene's germline CDR1 is SGHKS and CDR2 YYEKEE (reference sequence). CDR3 DNA sequence: TGTGCCAGCAGCTTGTGGACAGGGGGGAACACCGGGGAGCTGTTTTTT. Residues: CASSLWTGGNTGELFF.

The chain joins TRBV27 to TRBJ1-6; 9 positions agree with TRBD1. Germline lookup yields CDR1 MNHEY and CDR2 SMNVEV (reference sequence). The CDR3 length is 20 residues. V was clipped by 1 base and J by 1 base; unmatched bases: 11. The chain's CDR3 is CASSLLQTGGVGSYNSPLHF. CDR3 DNA: TGTGCCAGCAGTTTATTACAAACAGGGGGCGTAGGTTCCTATAATTCACCCCTCCACTTT.

V is TRBV28 and J is TRBJ2-7; TRBD1 is a possible D gene (6 bases). CDR1 is MDHEN, CDR2 SYDVKM, per germline. Trimming pared 5 bases from V and 6 bases from J, leaving 17 bases between. The CDR3 has 14 amino acids. The CDR3 DNA reads as TGTGCCAGCAGTCCGCAGGGGAGCGTCATCGAGCAGTACTTC. This gives the protein CASSPQGSVIEQYF.

This sequence joins TRBV12-3 or TRBV12-4 and TRBJ2-7; a weak D match, TRBD1 (6 bases). The CDR3 has 12 amino acids. Trimming removed 5 bases from V and 3 bases from J, with 8 bases in between. The DNA of the CDR3 is TGTGCCAGCAGTCCACAGGGCTACGAGCAGTACTTC. This codes for CASSPQGYEQYF.

The gene calls are TRBV7-9 and TRBJ1-2; 7 bases align to TRBD1. Per the germline V gene, CDR1 is SEHNR and CDR2 is FQNEAQ (reference sequence). The junction had 5 bases not matched to a gene; V was cut back by 5 bases and J by 5 bases. The CDR3 has 13 residues. The CDR3, as DNA: TGTGCCAGCAGCCCCTGGACAGGATATGGCTACACCTTC. Its protein is CASSPWTGYGYTF. The complete variable domain, with remaining parts taken from reference TRBV7-9 and TRBJ1-2, reads DTGVSQNPRHKITKRGQNVTFRCDPISEHNRLYWYRQTLGQGPEFLTYFQNEAQLEKSRLLSDRFSAERPKGSFSTLEIQRTEQGDSAMYLCASSPWTGYGYTFGSGTRLTVV.

The V and J genes are TRBV12-5 and TRBJ1-5, with D unclear. The CDR3 contains 16 residues. The V end lost 11 bases, the J end lost 7 bases, and 27 bases lay between the germline ends. Germline V lookup: CDR1 LGHNT, CDR2 FRNRAP. The CDR3 nucleotides read TGTGCTGGTCATGAGGGTGGACGCACCTTGGGCCAGCCCCAGCATTTT. It is translated as CAGHEGGRTLGQPQHF. The variable domain in full, completed from reference TRBV12-5 and TRBJ1-5, reads DARVTQTPRHKVTEMGQEVTMRCQPILGHNTVFWYRQTMMQGLELLAYFRNRAPLDDSGMPKDRFSAEMPDATLATLKIQPSEPRDSAVYFCAGHEGGRTLGQPQHFGDGTRLSIL.

The V call is TRBV5-1, the J call TRBJ1-3, with D possibly being TRBD1 (5 bases). CDR3 size: 14 residues. The germline V gene has CDR1 SGHRS and CDR2 YFSETQ. Trimming took 4 bases from V and 4 from J, leaving 12 bases between them. The CDR3 protein is CASSDQGVGNTIYF. CDR3 DNA sequence: TGCGCCAGCAGCGATCAGGGTGTCGGAAACACCATATATTTT.

V usage is TRBV12-3 or TRBV12-4 and J usage is TRBJ1-2; D is perhaps TRBD1 (5 bases). The CDR3 totals 13 residues. The V and J ends lost 6 bases and 1 base respectively, with 9 bases between them. The CDR3 sequence: CASRDDSNYGYTF. CDR3 bases: TGTGCCAGCAGAGATGACAGTAACTATGGCTACACCTTC.

The V gene is TRBV11-3, the J gene TRBJ1-6, with no clear D. V dropped 5 bases and J dropped 9 bases, with 11 bases sitting between them. This CDR3 region has 13 residues. Germline V lookup: CDR1 SGHNT, CDR2 YENEEA. The CDR3 loop reads CASSPRFGSPLHF. CDR3 DNA: TGTGCCAGCAGCCCCCGGTTCGGTTCACCCCTCCACTTT.

The V and J genes are TRBV5-1 and TRBJ2-3; a weak D match, TRBD1 (5 bases). Germline V CDR1 and CDR2: SGHRS, YFSETQ. This CDR3 has 15 amino acids. V was trimmed by 0 bases and J by 1 base, leaving 9 bases between them. The DNA of the CDR3 is TGCGCCAGCAGCTTGGAGGGCAGGGGCACAGATACGCAGTATTTT. It codes for CASSLEGRGTDTQYF.

The chain has TRBV6-6 and TRBJ1-2; no reliable D call. The germline CDR1 and CDR2 sequences are MNHNY and SVGAGI (reference sequence). There are 14 residues in the CDR3. With 7 bases removed from V and 1 base from J, the gap between germline ends came to 13 bases. The CDR3 region is CASTSMGLNYGYTF. In nucleotides, the CDR3 is TGTGCCAGCACCTCCATGGGCCTTAACTATGGCTACACCTTC.

The rearrangement uses TRBV10-3 and TRBJ1-1; D remains ambiguous. The CDR3 has 16 residues. Germline loops: CDR1 ENHRY, CDR2 SYGVKD. Trimming removed 0 bases from V and 6 bases from J, with 17 bases in between. The CDR3: CAISESISRVIPEAFF. The CDR3 coding sequence is TGTGCCATCAGTGAGTCAATCTCCCGGGTAATCCCTGAAGCTTTCTTT.

This chain uses TRBV28 with TRBJ2-2, with 7 nucleotides matching TRBD2. The germline gives CDR1 MDHEN, CDR2 SYDVKM. The V gene end was trimmed by 3 bases and the J gene end by 4 bases; junction bases not matched to a gene: 17. The CDR3 has 19 residues. The CDR3 protein is CASSLPRGVEGGSTGELFF. CDR3 nucleotides: TGTGCCAGCAGTTTGCCCCGGGGGGTCGAGGGAGGGAGCACCGGGGAGCTGTTTTTT.

This clone turned up a few times. The chain couples TRBV7-2 to TRBJ1-5, with D possibly TRBD1 on 6 matching bases. With 3 bases removed from V and 3 bases from J, the gap between germline ends came to 15 bases. The CDR3 is 16 amino acids. Germline CDR1 is SGHTA and CDR2 is FQGNSA. The CDR3 sequence: CASSLERTAFNQPQHF. For the CDR3, the DNA is TGTGCCAGCAGCTTGGAGAGGACAGCGTTCAATCAGCCCCAGCATTTT. The whole variable domain, filled in from reference TRBV7-2 and TRBJ1-5, reads GAGVSQSPSNKVTEKGKDVELRCDPISGHTALYWYRQSLGQGLEFLIYFQGNSAPDKSGLPSDRFSAERTGGSVSTLTIQRTQQEDSAVYLCASSLERTAFNQPQHFGDGTRLSIL.

The chain joins TRBV28 to TRBJ1-2; TRBD1 matches at 8 bases. The length of the CDR3 is 15 residues. The germline CDR1 and CDR2 sequences are MDHEN and SYDVKM. The V and J ends lost 4 bases and 3 bases, in that order; junction bases with no gene match: 7. Here the CDR3 DNA reads TGTGCCAGCAGTTCCCCCAGGGGGCTGTACTATGGCTACACCTTC. This sequence encodes CASSSPRGLYYGYTF.

The V gene is TRBV5-4, the J gene TRBJ1-2; TRBD1 might be the D (5 bases). This CDR3 spans 14 amino acids. The germline gives CDR1 SGHNT, CDR2 YYREEE (reference sequence). The germline V and J ends were trimmed by 3 bases and 8 bases, with 17 bases remaining between them. The CDR3 DNA reads TGTGCCAGCAGCTCACCTGGGGCGGGGATGGGCTACACCTTC. It translates to CASSSPGAGMGYTF. Complete variable domain (other parts from reference TRBV5-4 and TRBJ1-2): ETGVTQSPTHLIKTRGQQVTLRCSSQSGHNTVSWYQQALGQGPQFIFQYYREEENGRGNFPPRFSGLQFPNYSSELNVNALELDDSALYLCASSSPGAGMGYTFGSGTRLTVV.

DNA for the CDR3: TGTGCCAGCAGCCGACGATCAGGGGATCCCTACGAGCAGTACTTC. Its translation is CASSRRSGDPYEQYF. The V gene is TRBV11-1, the J gene TRBJ2-7, with D perhaps matching TRBD1 (6 bases). The CDR3 contains 15 residues. The V gene's germline CDR1 is SGHAT and CDR2 FQDESV (reference sequence). V gave up 5 bases and J gave up 2 bases, with 16 bases separating them.

The chain couples TRBV5-4 to TRBJ2-3, with no clear D. Germline loops: CDR1 SGHNT, CDR2 YYREEE (reference sequence). The CDR3 runs to 12 residues. V was shortened by 4 bases and J by 7 bases, with 10 bases between the two germline ends. The CDR3 region has the DNA TGTGCCAGCAGCAAATTTACTAATACGCAGTATTTT. It yields the protein CASSKFTNTQYF. The full variable domain, rest sourced from reference TRBV5-4 and TRBJ2-3, is ETGVTQSPTHLIKTRGQQVTLRCSSQSGHNTVSWYQQALGQGPQFIFQYYREEENGRGNFPPRFSGLQFPNYSSELNVNALELDDSALYLCASSKFTNTQYFGPGTRLTVL.

The CDR3 sequence is CASSPYANSNQPQHF. CDR3 sequence (DNA): TGTGCCAGCAGCCCCTATGCCAATAGCAATCAGCCCCAGCATTTT. The genes are TRBV6-5 and TRBJ1-5; D gene ambiguous. The CDR3 has 15 amino acids. V gave up 6 bases and J gave up 0 bases, with 12 bases separating them. Germline CDR1 is MNHEY and CDR2 is SVGAGI.

Only a few counts were recorded for this clone. The J gene is TRBJ2-2, the V gene TRBV11-3, with TRBD2 matching 8 bases. The V segment lost 2 bases and the J segment 4 bases; nucleotides outside the gene matches: 6. Germline CDR1 is SGHNT and CDR2 is YENEEA. This CDR3 is 16 amino acids long. The CDR3 DNA follows: TGTGCCAGCAGCTTACGCGGGGGGCTCATCACCGGGGAGCTGTTTTTT. It codes for CASSLRGGLITGELFF. The full variable domain, with the rest looked up from reference TRBV11-3 and TRBJ2-2, is EAGVVQSPRYKIIEKKQPVAFWCNPISGHNTLYWYLQNLGQGPELLIRYENEEAVDDSQLPKDRFSAERLKGVDSTLKIQPAELGDSAVYLCASSLRGGLITGELFFGEGSRLTVL.

The chain joins TRBV19 to TRBJ2-3; D not certain. The CDR3 extends over 15 amino acids. Germline CDR1 is LNHDA and CDR2 is SQIVND (reference sequence). Trimming shortened V by 5 bases and J by 0 bases, and 12 bases separated the two germline ends. DNA for the CDR3: TGTGCCAGTAGTTCCCCCCGCGAGAGCACAGATACGCAGTATTTT. It translates to CASSSPRESTDTQYF.

This chain uses TRBV2 with TRBJ1-2; D uncertain. Germline CDR1 SNHLY, CDR2 FYNNEI. V lost 2 bases and J 6 bases, leaving 13 bases between the germline ends. The CDR3 extends over 14 amino acids. The CDR3 DNA follows: TGTGCCAGCAGTGAAAGGTGGCGGGGAAATGGCTACACCTTC. Amino acid sequence: CASSERWRGNGYTF.

This clone was observed a few times. This chain connects TRBV4-2 to TRBJ2-1, with TRBD2 matching 8 bases. Unmatched junction bases numbered 5, after V lost 0 bases and J lost 4 bases. This CDR3 is built from 16 residues. CDR1 LGHNA and CDR2 YNFKEQ come from the germline V gene. CDR3 in amino acids: CASSQESGGLYNEQFF. In DNA, the CDR3 is TGTGCCAGCAGCCAAGAGAGCGGGGGACTTTACAATGAGCAGTTCTTC.

This clone was picked up a small number of times. Within the sample, other DNA sequences also encode this same CDR3. The rearrangement uses TRBV6-5 and TRBJ1-5, with 11 bases matching TRBD1. The germline V gene has CDR1 MNHEY and CDR2 SVGAGI. This CDR3 has 15 residues. V lost 6 bases and J lost 0; bases outside the gene matches: 1. Here the CDR3 reads CASRGTGGSNQPQHF. CDR3 DNA sequence: TGTGCCAGCAGAGGGACAGGGGGTAGCAATCAGCCCCAGCATTTT.

The chain couples TRBV10-3 to TRBJ2-1, with TRBD2 matching over 8 bases. The V gene's germline CDR1 is ENHRY and CDR2 SYGVKD. The CDR3 covers 14 residues. The V segment lost 6 bases and the J segment 2 bases; nucleotides outside the gene matches: 3. This CDR3 is CAISGRATYNEQFF. The DNA for the CDR3 is TGTGCCATCAGCGGGAGGGCCACCTACAATGAGCAGTTCTTC.

The chain has TRBV6-4 and TRBJ2-3; D is undetermined. The germline CDR1 and CDR2 sequences are MRHNA and SNTAGT. V lost 5 bases and J 3 bases, leaving 9 bases between the germline ends. The CDR3 loop spans 13 amino acids. The CDR3 DNA reads TGTGCCAGCAGTAAGCGTGCGACAGATACGCAGTATTTT. It encodes CASSKRATDTQYF.

DNA of the CDR3: TGTGCCAGCAGCTTTCCCATTGAGGGACAGGGGGTTTATAAGTCCTCTGGAAACACCATATATTTT. It translates to CASSFPIEGQGVYKSSGNTIYF. The chain carries TRBV7-8 and TRBJ1-3; 11 nucleotides align to TRBD1. The V segment lost 3 bases and the J segment 0 bases; nucleotides outside the gene matches: 19. The germline V gene encodes CDR1 SGHVS and CDR2 FQNEAQ. There are 22 residues in the CDR3.

CDR3: CASSPGLAGATDTQYF. CDR3 nucleotides: TGTGCCAGCAGTCCCGGACTAGCGGGAGCCACAGATACGCAGTATTTT. This chain connects TRBV6-2 or TRBV6-3 to TRBJ2-3; TRBD2 agrees at 13 bases. Germline values: CDR1 MNHEY, CDR2 SVGEGT. The CDR3 length is 16 residues. V trimming: 5 bases; J trimming: 2 bases; junction bases outside the gene matches: 4.